Listed below are T cell receptor beta chains from one sample, sequenced in a study of response to subunit inactivated influenza vaccine. TCRdb re-called the RT-PCR reads through MiXCR, storing one row per CDR3 protein. Here the sample spans 300,000 to 350,000 distinct CDR3 sequences, just over 20% being singletons. Sequencing was performed on PBMCs from blood, taken approximately 20 months after vaccination. Source of these receptors: a man aged 50 to 69 who received an inactivated influenza vaccine. Each CDR3 is given with its conserved first and last residue. Each record gives: V gene, clone size, J gene, D gene, CDR3 length, CDR3 DNA, CDR3 protein. A D gene is named only where the DNA matches it firmly. Not all rows give a size; the values are once, few, many and, for expanded clones, a class.

>TRBV27|many|TRBJ1-6|.|15
TGTGCCAGCTCTCTTTTCGGCGCAGGGTCTTCACCCCTCCACTTT
CASSLFGAGSSPLHF
>TRBV5-1|few|TRBJ1-2|.|14
TGCGCCAGCAGCCCCTTCCCGACCGACTATGGCTACACCTTC
CASSPFPTDYGYTF
>TRBV7-3|.|TRBJ2-2|.|16
TGTGCCAGCAGCTTAGGCGTCGGGAGAATTAGCGGGGAGCTGTTTTTT
CASSLGVGRISGELFF
>TRBV13|many|TRBJ1-1|.|15
TGTGCCAGCAGCTCCCGTTCTCAGAAGGGCTCTGAAGCTTTCTTT
CASSSRSQKGSEAFF
>TRBV12-3/TRBV12-4|.|TRBJ1-1|TRBD1|14
TGTGCCAGCAGGCAGGGACAGGGGGTATCTGAAGCTTTCTTT
CASRQGQGVSEAFF
>TRBV6-1|few|TRBJ2-3|TRBD2|15
TGTGCCAGCAGTGTGACGGCGGGAGGCCCAGATACGCAGTATTTT
CASSVTAGGPDTQYF
>TRBV19|.|TRBJ2-5|TRBD2|18
TGTGCCAGTAGTCCGAGACTAGCGGGAGGAGTTTCCCAAGAGACCCAGTACTTC
CASSPRLAGGVSQETQYF
>TRBV5-1|.|TRBJ2-1|.|14
TGCGCCAGCAGCCTCCGGGTCCCTCGTGATGAGCAGTTCTTC
CASSLRVPRDEQFF
>TRBV7-9|few|TRBJ1-1|.|11
TGTGCCAGCAGCTTAGAACGTGGAGCTTTCTTT
CASSLERGAFF
>TRBV4-3|many|TRBJ1-2|.|15
TGCGCCAGCAGCCAAGATCAGACAGTGGGGTATGGCTACACCTTC
CASSQDQTVGYGYTF
>TRBV4-2|.|TRBJ2-1|.|15
TGTGCCAGCAGCGCAGCGGAGAGCTCCTACAATGAGCAGTTCTTC
CASSAAESSYNEQFF
>TRBV12-3/TRBV12-4|.|TRBJ2-4|.|13
TGTGCCAGCAGTTTAGACCCAGGGAACATTCAGTACTTC
CASSLDPGNIQYF
>TRBV18|.|TRBJ1-1|.|16
TGTGCCAGCTCACCATCCGGCAGGGCGAGGTTCACTGAAGCTTTCTTT
CASSPSGRARFTEAFF
>TRBV29-1|.|TRBJ2-7|.|14
TGCAGCGTTGAAACGAGGGGGAGCTCCTACGAGCAGTACTTC
CSVETRGSSYEQYF
>TRBV3-1|.|TRBJ2-4|.|15
TGTGCCAGCAGCCAAACGGGGCTAGCCAAAAACATTCAGTACTTC
CASSQTGLAKNIQYF
>TRBV6-5|few|TRBJ1-2|TRBD1|15
TGTGCCAGCAGTTTAAGTCCAGGGGGCGACTATGGCTACACCTTC
CASSLSPGGDYGYTF
>TRBV30|.|TRBJ2-4|.|14
TGTGCCTGGGGGGACGGACTAGCCAAAAACATTCAGTACTTC
CAWGDGLAKNIQYF
>TRBV2|.|TRBJ2-7|.|13
TGTGCCAGCAGGCGCAGGGAGGAGAACGAGCAGTACTTC
CASRRREENEQYF
>TRBV6-5|.|TRBJ2-2|.|13
TGTGCCAGCAGTTACGCACTCACCGGGGAGCTGTTTTTT
CASSYALTGELFF
>TRBV6-2/TRBV6-3|.|TRBJ2-4|TRBD2|15
TGTGCCAGCACCATAGAGGCGGGAGTGGGAAACATTCAGTACTTC
CASTIEAGVGNIQYF
>TRBV11-2|few|TRBJ1-2|TRBD1|13
TGTGCCAGCAGCTCAGGGGGTGTCTATGGCTACACCTTC
CASSSGGVYGYTF
>TRBV28|few|TRBJ2-2|.|18
TGTGCCAGCAGTGTCCCCCCCGAAATACAGGGTTTCACCGGGGAGCTGTTTTTT
CASSVPPEIQGFTGELFF
>TRBV18|many|TRBJ1-2|.|13
TGTGCCAGCAGTCCGGGACAATCCTATGGCTACACCTTC
CASSPGQSYGYTF
>TRBV10-3|.|TRBJ2-1|TRBD2|17
TGTGCCATCAGTGCACCTCGCGGACTAGCGGGAGCATACGAGCAGTTCTTC
CAISAPRGLAGAYEQFF
>TRBV20-1|.|TRBJ2-2|TRBD1|16
TGCAGTGCTAGAGATTTAGCGACAGGGGACACCGGGGAGCTGTTTTTT
CSARDLATGDTGELFF
>TRBV7-9|many|TRBJ1-1|.|14
TGTGCCAGCAGCTTACAACAGATGAACACTGAAGCTTTCTTT
CASSLQQMNTEAFF
>TRBV9|.|TRBJ2-5|.|13
TGTGCCAGCAGCGTAGGGTGGGACAAGACCCAGTACTTC
CASSVGWDKTQYF
>TRBV7-2|.|TRBJ2-2|.|14
TGTGCCAGCAGCTTAGGCCTTCTCACCGGGGAGCTGTTTTTT
CASSLGLLTGELFF
>TRBV6-2/TRBV6-3|.|TRBJ2-3|TRBD2|15
TGTGCCAGCAGTTACCGTGGGACTAGCGCGTATACGCAGTATTTT
CASSYRGTSAYTQYF
>TRBV11-2|few|TRBJ1-6|TRBD1|17
TGTGCCAGCAGCTTAGATGTTAGGGACAGGTCCAATTCACCCCTCCACTTT
CASSLDVRDRSNSPLHF
>TRBV5-1|few|TRBJ2-7|.|14
TGCGCCAGCAGCGTGTCGCAGGGGACCTACGAGCAGTACTTC
CASSVSQGTYEQYF
>TRBV19|many|TRBJ1-2|.|13
TGTGCCAGTAATGCCGGGGCCAACTATGGCTACACCTTC
CASNAGANYGYTF
>TRBV13|.|TRBJ2-1|TRBD2|15
TGTGCCAGCAGCGGCAGGACTAGCCGACCAAATGAGCAGTTCTTC
CASSGRTSRPNEQFF
>TRBV20-1|.|TRBJ1-6|TRBD1|15
TGCAGTGCAAGTTTTTCGACAGGGAATAATTCACCCCTCCACTTT
CSASFSTGNNSPLHF
>TRBV12-3/TRBV12-4|many|TRBJ2-1|TRBD2|14
TGTGCCAGCAGTTCGACTAGCGGCTACAATGAGCAGTTCTTC
CASSSTSGYNEQFF
>TRBV6-5|.|TRBJ2-3|.|14
TGTGCCAGCAGCTACAGGGCTAGCACAGATACGCAGTATTTT
CASSYRASTDTQYF
>TRBV28|few|TRBJ1-1|.|14
TGTGCCAGCACGCCATACAGGGTGGACACTGAAGCTTTCTTT
CASTPYRVDTEAFF
>TRBV12-3/TRBV12-4|many|TRBJ2-7|.|11
TGTGCCAGCAGCTCCTTGTACGAGCAGTACTTC
CASSSLYEQYF
>TRBV7-2|.|TRBJ2-7|.|14
TGTGCCAGCAGCCGGGCCACACAACCATACGAGCAGTACTTC
CASSRATQPYEQYF
>TRBV3-1|few|TRBJ2-7|.|14
TGTGCCAGCAGCCAAGATTTTCTAGTGGGAGAGCAGTACTTC
CASSQDFLVGEQYF
>TRBV20-1|many|TRBJ1-1|.|13
TGCAGTGCTAGAGATTTAACGAACACTGAAGCTTTCTTT
CSARDLTNTEAFF
>TRBV3-1|few|TRBJ2-1|.|14
TGTGCGTCGGGAGACGGACCCCCCTACAATGAGCAGTTCTTC
CASGDGPPYNEQFF
>TRBV7-2|.|TRBJ1-5|.|16
TGTGCCAGCAGCCTCCGGGCGGGGGTGGGCAATCAGCCCCAGCATTTT
CASSLRAGVGNQPQHF
>TRBV6-6|.|TRBJ2-5|TRBD2|13
TGTGCCAGCAGTTACGGGAGGGAAGAGACCCAGTACTTC
CASSYGREETQYF
>TRBV29-1|.|TRBJ1-4|.|14
TGCAGCGTTGAAGATCCGTTTCACGAGGAAAAACTGTTTTTT
CSVEDPFHEEKLFF
>TRBV20-1|few|TRBJ1-5|TRBD1|14
TGCAGTGCTAGTGGGGCAGGGGGGTCGCAGCCCCAGCATTTT
CSASGAGGSQPQHF
>TRBV4-2|.|TRBJ1-5|.|20
TGTGCCAGCAGCCAGAGCATCGGGGGGGGGAACAAATATAGCAATCAGCCCCAGCATTTT
CASSQSIGGGNKYSNQPQHF
>TRBV6-2/TRBV6-3|.|TRBJ2-7|.|15
TGTGCCAGCAGTTTAGGGCAGCCGAAAGGATCCGAGCAGTACTTC
CASSLGQPKGSEQYF
>TRBV20-1|.|TRBJ2-4|.|10
TGCAGTGCCAACATGAACATTCAGTACTTC
CSANMNIQYF
>TRBV29-1|.|TRBJ1-5|.|13
TGCAGCGCACAGGGTCAGGGCGATCAGCGCCAGCATTTT
CSAQGQGDQRQHF
>TRBV10-3|many|TRBJ1-5|.|16
TGTGCCATCAGTCCAGGGACCGCAGTGGGGTTCCAGCCCCAGCATTTT
CAISPGTAVGFQPQHF
>TRBV20-1|many|TRBJ1-6|.|14
TGCAGTGCTAGAGGGTCGCGGAATAATTCACCCCTCCACTTT
CSARGSRNNSPLHF
>TRBV20-1|.|TRBJ1-2|.|9
TGCAGTGCTAGGGGTGGCTACACCTTC
CSARGGYTF
>TRBV30|few|TRBJ2-1|.|13
TGTGCCTGGAGTGACAGTTCAAACAATGAGCAGTTCTTC
CAWSDSSNNEQFF
>TRBV7-2|.|TRBJ2-2|.|13
TGTGCCAGCAGCTTCGGAGCTCCCGGGGAGCTGTTTTTT
CASSFGAPGELFF
>TRBV7-9|.|TRBJ1-2|.|17
TGTGCCAGCAGCTTAGGGGTTGCATGGGGCGCAAACTATGGCTACACCTTC
CASSLGVAWGANYGYTF
>TRBV6-5|few|TRBJ1-4|.|14
TGTGCCAGCAGTTACTCGGGGGTTGAGGAAAAACTGTTTTTT
CASSYSGVEEKLFF
>TRBV14|.|TRBJ2-7|.|16
TGTGCCAGCAGCCGGAGAGGACGATGGATGGAATACGAGCAGTACTTC
CASSRRGRWMEYEQYF
>TRBV20-1|.|TRBJ2-5|.|14
TGCAGTGCCCCCCGCCCCGGGACCCCAGAGACCCAGTACTTC
CSAPRPGTPETQYF